Shown below are 18 T cell receptor beta chains from a single sample sequenced in a study of shared clonotypes between healthy human individuals. Produced via immunoSEQ multiplex PCR; TCRdb's table is partial and in-frame only. The top ten hold 24% of the sample, which has about 100,000 clones, about 70% seen once. The sample was memory CD8+ T cells sorted from blood. The subset: CD45RO+ cells pooled with CCR7-negative TemRA cells. The receptor set was obtained from a woman in her 30s in good health.

This chain joins TRBV27 and TRBJ2-7; D may be TRBD1 or TRBD2 (6 bases each). The CDR3 has 14 residues. With 0 bases removed from V and 3 bases from J, the gap between germline ends came to 9 bases. Germline V CDR1 and CDR2: MNHEY, SMNVEV (reference sequence). CDR3 loop: CASSLSRGHYEQYF. CDR3 in DNA: TGTGCCAGCAGTTTATCCCGGGGGCACTACGAGCAGTACTTC.

This clone was seen at least ten times. J is TRBJ2-1 and V is TRBV30; weak D call: TRBD2 (6 bases). The CDR3 spans 14 residues. Germline V gives CDR1 GTSNPN, CDR2 SVGIG (reference sequence). Trimming cost V 0 bases and J 5 bases, with 11 bases left between them. The CDR3 here is CAWSVYPGDNEQFF. DNA for the CDR3: TGTGCCTGGAGTGTATACCCGGGGGACAATGAGCAGTTCTTC.

This clone was counted many times. The chain links TRBV6-5 to TRBJ2-5, with TRBD2 identical over 10 bases. The CDR3 length is 15 residues. Germline trimming cut 0 bases from V and 4 bases from J; bases unmatched to any gene: 2. Germline-derived CDR1 and CDR2 are MNHEY and SVGAGI. The CDR3 region has the DNA TGTGCCAGCAGTTACTCAGCGGGAGGGGTAGAGACCCAGTACTTC. Protein sequence: CASSYSAGGVETQYF.

This chain uses TRBV29-1 with TRBJ2-3; no firm D call. CDR1 and CDR2 from the germline V gene are SQVTM and ANQGSEA. The CDR3 spans 12 residues. Trimming shortened V by 1 base and J by 1 base, and 3 bases separated the two germline ends. The CDR3 DNA reads as TGCAGCGTTGAAGCCGGCACAGATACGCAGTATTTT. Translated, it gives CSVEAGTDTQYF.

The chain combines TRBV5-6 with TRBJ2-1, with unresolved D. V lost 2 bases and J 1 base, leaving 13 bases between the germline ends. CDR3 length equals 16 residues. In germline, CDR1 is SGHDT, CDR2 YYEEEE. The CDR3 here is CASSLTGRLSYNEQFF. In DNA, the CDR3 is TGTGCCAGCAGCTTAACCGGACGGCTTTCCTACAATGAGCAGTTCTTC. Based on the CDR3 plus reference TRBV5-6 and TRBJ2-1, the full variable domain is DAGVTQSPTHLIKTRGQQVTLRCSPKSGHDTVSWYQQALGQGPQFIFQYYEEEERQRGNFPDRFSGHQFPNYSSELNVNALLLGDSALYLCASSLTGRLSYNEQFFGPGTRLTVL.

V gene TRBV2 combines with J gene TRBJ2-1; TRBD2 agrees at 7 bases. The CDR3 totals 13 residues. Trimming took 8 bases from V and 4 from J; bases not matched to a gene: 5. Germline lookup yields CDR1 SNHLY and CDR2 FYNNEI. The CDR3 region is CASSGGLYNEQFF. The CDR3 region has the DNA TGTGCCAGCTCGGGGGGACTTTACAATGAGCAGTTCTTC.

This clone was found a few times. The chain combines TRBV30 with TRBJ2-6, with D uncertain. The CDR3 length is 16 residues. V lost 2 bases and J lost 0, with 11 bases in between. Germline V gene data show CDR1 as GTSNPN and CDR2 as SVGIG (reference sequence). The CDR3 DNA sequence: TGTGCCTGGAGTCCCCCAGGTTACTCTGGGGCCAACGTCCTGACTTTC. Protein sequence: CAWSPPGYSGANVLTF.

The chain has TRBV4-1 and TRBJ2-7; tentative D call: TRBD2 (5 bases). V lost 0 bases, J lost 2 bases, and 17 bases lay in between. The CDR3 is 17 amino acids. Germline V gene sequence: CDR1 MGHRA, CDR2 YSYEKL. Here the CDR3 reads CASSQEALTGLAYEQYF. The CDR3, as DNA: TGCGCCAGCAGCCAAGAAGCCCTTACCGGACTGGCCTACGAGCAGTACTTC.

This clone was seen a handful of times. The chain recombines TRBV27 with TRBJ2-5; 7 bases fit TRBD2. The V gene's germline CDR1 is MNHEY and CDR2 SMNVEV (reference sequence). The V gene end was trimmed by 3 bases and the J gene end by 5 bases; junction bases not matched to a gene: 6. This CDR3 comprises 14 residues. Here the CDR3 DNA reads TGTGCCAGCAGTTTTGCGGGAGTTGGGGAGACCCAGTACTTC. Protein sequence: CASSFAGVGETQYF.

This clone was counted only a few times. The chain has TRBV9 and TRBJ1-2; D gene unclear. Looked up from germline, CDR1 is SGDLS and CDR2 is YYNGEE. CDR3 length: 14 residues. V was cut by 0 bases and J by 2 bases, with 8 bases left in between. CDR3 sequence: CASSVGSENYGYTF. Here the CDR3 DNA reads TGTGCCAGCAGCGTAGGATCAGAGAACTATGGCTACACCTTC.

The chain recombines TRBV13 with TRBJ2-7, with D possibly TRBD2 on 6 matching bases. The ends were cut back, 4 bases at V and 4 bases at J, with 14 bases in the middle. Germline V gives CDR1 PRHDT, CDR2 FYEKMQ (reference sequence). This CDR3 has 14 residues. The CDR3 sequence is CASSSEGLRYEQYF. The CDR3 DNA reads TGTGCCAGCAGCTCCGAGGGACTGCGTTACGAGCAGTACTTC.

The rearrangement links TRBV28 to TRBJ2-3, with 10 bases fitting TRBD2. The CDR3 extends over 14 amino acids. Germline CDR1 MDHEN, CDR2 SYDVKM. Trimming at V came to 5 bases and at J to 3 bases, leaving 2 bases not matched to a gene. The CDR3 region has the DNA TGTGCCAGCAGTCCAGCGGGAGGGACAGATACGCAGTATTTT. Translation gives CASSPAGGTDTQYF. Combining the CDR3 with reference TRBV28 and TRBJ2-3 gives the whole variable domain DVKVTQSSRYLVKRTGEKVFLECVQDMDHENMFWYRQDPGLGLRLIYFSYDVKMKEKGDIPEGYSVSREKKERFSLILESASTNQTSMYLCASSPAGGTDTQYFGPGTRLTVL.

A few counts support this clone. The chain is built from TRBV27 and TRBJ2-1; D tentatively fits TRBD1 or TRBD2 (5 bases each). V shed 4 bases and J shed 9 bases, with 16 bases lying between them. The germline V gene encodes CDR1 MNHEY and CDR2 SMNVEV (reference sequence). This CDR3 has 14 amino acids. In DNA, the CDR3 is TGTGCCAGCAGTTCCGGGCGGGTAAGGGGTGAGCAGTTCTTC. Translation gives CASSSGRVRGEQFF.

The gene calls are TRBV4-1 and TRBJ2-1; 8 nucleotides align to TRBD2. Per germline, CDR1 MGHRA and CDR2 YSYEKL. V lost 0 bases and J lost 3; bases outside the gene matches: 7. The CDR3 is 17 residues long. As DNA, the CDR3 is TGCGCCAGCAGCCAAGATCTAGCGGGTGCGCACTACAATGAGCAGTTCTTC. Translated: CASSQDLAGAHYNEQFF.

V and J are TRBV27 and TRBJ2-1; D gene ambiguous. The V and J ends lost 7 bases and 5 bases respectively, with 12 bases between them. Germline V gives CDR1 MNHEY, CDR2 SMNVEV (reference sequence). This CDR3 contains 13 residues. CDR3 sequence: CASTTGRDNEQFF. CDR3 DNA: TGTGCCAGCACTACTGGACGGGACAATGAGCAGTTCTTC.

This rearrangement joins TRBV7-9 to TRBJ2-7; D gene unclear. V was cut by 2 bases and J by 6 bases, with 8 bases left in between. This CDR3 spans 12 amino acids. Germline V gene lookup returns CDR1 SEHNR and CDR2 FQNEAQ (reference sequence). In nucleotides, the CDR3 is TGTGCCAGCAGCTTAATGGCTGCCGAGCAGTACTTC. Translation: CASSLMAAEQYF. The variable domain in full, completed from reference TRBV7-9 and TRBJ2-7, reads DTGVSQNPRHKITKRGQNVTFRCDPISEHNRLYWYRQTLGQGPEFLTYFQNEAQLEKSRLLSDRFSAERPKGSFSTLEIQRTEQGDSAMYLCASSLMAAEQYFGPGTRLTVT.

This chain joins TRBV10-3 and TRBJ2-3; D may correspond to TRBD1 or TRBD2 (5 bases each). CDR3 size: 15 residues. Germline loops: CDR1 ENHRY, CDR2 SYGVKD. V was cut by 0 bases and J by 10 bases, with 17 bases left in between. CDR3 DNA: TGTGCCATCAGTGAGTCCACCGGGACCCAGATCTCGCAGTATTTT. It specifies CAISESTGTQISQYF.

The chain employs TRBV9 and TRBJ2-3; no clear D. The V gene lost 4 bases and the J gene lost 8 bases, with 11 bases spanning the gap. This CDR3 comprises 12 residues. From germline, CDR1 is SGDLS and CDR2 YYNGEE. The CDR3 protein is CASSPSSPTQYF. The DNA of the CDR3 is TGTGCCAGCAGCCCGTCTTCGCCTACGCAGTATTTT.